A selection of T cell receptor beta chains follows, all from one sample in a study of OX40 agonist ivuxolimab in advanced cancers. Assay: immunoSEQ multiplex PCR; the TCRdb copy retains only in-frame clones and omits some. The sample lists 60,000 to 65,000 clones, approximately 89% occurring once. The sample was CD4+ or CD8+ T cells sorted from blood, taken in a trial of the OX40 agonist ivuxolimab. The origin of the receptors is an adult with an advanced solid tumor such as melanoma, head and neck, liver or kidney cancer. CDR3s include the opening cysteine and the closing phenylalanine or tryptophan. A D gene is named only where the DNA matches it firmly. Size is omitted from some rows. Given values are once, few, many or a class for expanded clones.

j_call,v_call,d_call,clone_size,cdr3_nt,cdr3_aa
TRBJ1-1,TRBV18,TRBD1,.,TGTGCCAGCTCACACGTTGGGGGACAGGGGATGATCGGCACTGAAGCTTTCTTT,CASSHVGGQGMIGTEAFF
TRBJ2-7,TRBV25-1,.,few,TGTGCCAGCAGCGACGATTCAGGGTTTCCCCCAAACCAGCAGTACTTC,CASSDDSGFPPNQQYF
TRBJ2-7,TRBV7-6,.,few,TGTGCCAGCAGCCGCGCCCCCAGCGAGGAGCAGTACTTC,CASSRAPSEEQYF
TRBJ2-3,TRBV12-1,.,.,TGTGCCAGCAGCTGTCCACTCAGACTAGCGGGAGGGCCAGATACGCAGTATTTT,CASSCPLRLAGGPDTQYF
TRBJ1-2,TRBV6-6,.,.,TGTGCCAGCAGTCCCACATCATCAAGTGGCTACACCTTC,CASSPTSSSGYTF
TRBJ2-1,TRBV6-5,.,.,TGTGCCAGCAGTTACTCGAAAGGGGGTGAGCAGTTCTTC,CASSYSKGGEQFF
TRBJ2-1,TRBV5-1,TRBD2,.,TGCGCCAGCAGCTTGGCCGTGACTAGCGGGAGCGATAATGAGCAGTTCTTC,CASSLAVTSGSDNEQFF
TRBJ1-4,TRBV6-6,TRBD1,.,TGTGCCAGCAGTTCCACGACAGGGGGCGTCGAAAAACTGTTTTTT,CASSSTTGGVEKLFF
TRBJ1-1,TRBV18,TRBD1,.,TGTGCCAGCTCACCGTTCGGGACAGCCCAGAACACTGAAGCTTTCTTT,CASSPFGTAQNTEAFF
TRBJ1-6,TRBV30,.,few,TGTGCCTGGAGTGTAGGCTTGTCTAGTTCACCCCTCCACTTT,CAWSVGLSSSPLHF
TRBJ1-4,TRBV19,.,.,TGTGCCAGTACCCATCAACGAAGGAGAACTAATGAAAAACTGTTTTTT,CASTHQRRRTNEKLFF
TRBJ1-4,TRBV13,.,once,TGTGCCAGCAGCTCCACCTTACCCACGGCGGACATTAATGAAAAACTGTTTTTT,CASSSTLPTADINEKLFF
TRBJ1-5,TRBV7-2,.,.,TGTGCCAGCAGCTATGGTAGAAATCAGCCCCAGCATTTT,CASSYGRNQPQHF
TRBJ2-1,TRBV27,TRBD2,.,TGTGCCAGCAGCCCGCCGCCACGGACTAGCGGGAAGATTGAGCAGTTCTTC,CASSPPPRTSGKIEQFF
TRBJ1-1,TRBV4-1,.,few,TGCGCCAGCAGCCAAGGCCCCAGCGGAAGAATGAACACTGAAGCTTTCTTT,CASSQGPSGRMNTEAFF
TRBJ2-1,TRBV7-2,TRBD2,.,TGTGCCAGCAGCACCACTAGCGGGAACAATGAGCAGTTCTTC,CASSTTSGNNEQFF
TRBJ1-2,TRBV11-2,.,.,TGTGCCAGCAGCTACGACAACTATGGCTACACCTTC,CASSYDNYGYTF
TRBJ1-4,TRBV7-9,.,once,TGTGCCAGCAGCTTAGCGGGACGGGGAAAACTGTTTTTT,CASSLAGRGKLFF
TRBJ2-1,TRBV6-5,.,.,TGTGCCAGCACCTCTGGGTTTGAGCAGTTCTTC,CASTSGFEQFF
TRBJ2-2,TRBV19,.,.,TGTGCCAGTAGTACATTCCAGGACGGGGAGCTGTTTTTT,CASSTFQDGELFF
TRBJ2-7,TRBV7-8,TRBD1,few,TGTGCCAGCAGCTGGACAGGGAGAGACGAGCAGTACTTC,CASSWTGRDEQYF
TRBJ2-2,TRBV5-6,TRBD1,.,TGTGCCAGCAGCATCGGGACAGGCACCGGGGAGCTGTTTTTT,CASSIGTGTGELFF
TRBJ2-5,TRBV7-9,.,.,TGTGCCAGCAGCTTGCGAAGCGGCCAAGAGACCCAGTACTTC,CASSLRSGQETQYF
TRBJ2-7,TRBV6-6,TRBD1,.,TGTGCCTGGGGTTTGAGGGGGCCGGAGGAGCAGTACTTC,CAWGLRGPEEQYF
TRBJ2-1,TRBV11-2,.,.,TGTGCCAGCAGCTTTTCCACCACAGGGAGAGAGCAGTTCTTC,CASSFSTTGREQFF
TRBJ2-2,TRBV29-1,.,.,TGCAGCGGTACCTCATCCGGGGGCAGTACCGGGGAGCTGTTTTTT,CSGTSSGGSTGELFF
TRBJ2-2,TRBV4-3,.,.,TGCGCCAGCAGCCAAATGGCAGGCCGGAACACCGGGGAGCTGTTTTTT,CASSQMAGRNTGELFF